Listed here are 3 T cell receptor beta chains from one sample, sequenced in a study of cytotoxic CD8 clonotypes in ibrutinib-treated CLL. Some clones are missing from TCRdb's copy, which holds only in-frame ones; the method was immunoSEQ multiplex PCR. The sample includes just over 65,000 clones, approximately 71% of them seen just once. The sample consisted of PBMCs, taken after 12 months of ibrutinib treatment. These receptors were collected from a human donor with chronic lymphocytic leukemia.

This clone was detected only a few times. The rearrangement joins TRBV27 to TRBJ1-6; no clear D gene. V was clipped by 6 bases and J by 16 bases, with 16 bases between them. The CDR3 runs 12 residues. Looked up from germline, CDR1 is MNHEY and CDR2 is SMNVEV (reference sequence). The CDR3: CASSSGMPALHF. CDR3 coding DNA: TGTGCCAGCAGCTCCGGAATGCCGGCTCTCCACTTT.

This clone came up a few times. V gene TRBV7-6 combines with J gene TRBJ2-3, with 8 bases lining up with TRBD1. CDR3 size: 17 residues. J gave up 0 bases and V 4 bases, and 9 bases lay outside the gene matches. Germline CDR1 and CDR2: SGHVS and FNYEAQ. The CDR3: CASSSIMRTGSTDTQYF. DNA for the CDR3: TGTGCCAGCAGCTCCATTATGCGGACAGGGAGCACAGATACGCAGTATTTT.

This chain uses TRBV6-5 with TRBJ1-2; D is perhaps TRBD1 (6 bases). This CDR3 is 13 amino acids long. V lost 2 bases, J lost 5 bases, and 9 bases lay in between. The germline CDR1 and CDR2 sequences are MNHEY and SVGAGI. This CDR3 is CASSYGGHYGYTF. As DNA, the CDR3 is TGTGCCAGCAGTTACGGGGGCCATTATGGCTACACCTTC.